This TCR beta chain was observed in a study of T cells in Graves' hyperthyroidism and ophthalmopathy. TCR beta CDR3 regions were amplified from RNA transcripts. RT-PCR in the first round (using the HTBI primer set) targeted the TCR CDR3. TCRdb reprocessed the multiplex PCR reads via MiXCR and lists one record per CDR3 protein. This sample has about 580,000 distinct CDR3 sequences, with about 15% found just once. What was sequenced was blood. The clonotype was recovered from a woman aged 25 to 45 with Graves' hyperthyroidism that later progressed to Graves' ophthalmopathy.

For the CDR3, the DNA is TGCAGTGCTGCAACAGGGGGAGATTACGAGCAGTACTTC. It translates to CSAATGGDYEQYF. V is TRBV20-1 and J is TRBJ2-7; 8 bases map to TRBD1. With V trimmed by 5 bases and J by 4 bases, 7 bases remained unmatched. The CDR3 spans 13 residues. Germline assignment: CDR1 DFQATT and CDR2 SNEGSKA (reference sequence).